This TCR beta chain was recovered during a study of cytomegalovirus exposure and HLA in healthy donors. In the PCR, 60 Vbeta and 13 Jbeta primers were used. Sequenced by immunoSEQ multiplex PCR; TCRdb stores in-frame clones only, minus some. The sample lists 30,000 to 40,000 clones, roughly 67% seen once, with about 9.5% in the top ten. Trimming shortened V by 2 bases and J by 1 base, and 8 bases separated the two germline ends. This CDR3 comprises 14 residues. The germline gives CDR1 SNHLY, CDR2 FYNNEI. This receptor was taken from a man aged 35 to 55 in good health and CMV-seropositive. Sequencing input: PBMCs. The V call is TRBV2, the J call TRBJ1-1; possibly TRBD1 for D (5 bases). The CDR3 sequence is CASSEIDRNTEAFF. Written as DNA, the CDR3 is TGTGCCAGCAGTGAAATTGACAGGAACACTGAAGCTTTCTTT.